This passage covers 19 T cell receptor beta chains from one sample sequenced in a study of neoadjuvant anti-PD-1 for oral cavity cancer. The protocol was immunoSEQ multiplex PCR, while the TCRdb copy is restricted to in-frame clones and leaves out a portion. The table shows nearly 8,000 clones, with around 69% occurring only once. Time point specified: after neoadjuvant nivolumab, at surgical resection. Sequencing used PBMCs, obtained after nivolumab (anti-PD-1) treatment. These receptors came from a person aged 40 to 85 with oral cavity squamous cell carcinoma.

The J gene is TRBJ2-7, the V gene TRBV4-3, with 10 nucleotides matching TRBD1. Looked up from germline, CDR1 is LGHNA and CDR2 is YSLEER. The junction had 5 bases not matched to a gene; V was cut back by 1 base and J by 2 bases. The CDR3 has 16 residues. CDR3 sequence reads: CASSQGAGTGAYEQYF. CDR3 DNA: TGCGCCAGCAGCCAAGGAGCCGGGACAGGGGCCTACGAGCAGTACTTC.

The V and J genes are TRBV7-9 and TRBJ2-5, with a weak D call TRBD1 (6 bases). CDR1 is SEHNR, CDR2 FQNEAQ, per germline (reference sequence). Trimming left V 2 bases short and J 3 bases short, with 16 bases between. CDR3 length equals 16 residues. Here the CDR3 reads CASSLRLGAGEETQYF. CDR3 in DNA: TGTGCCAGCAGCTTACGTTTGGGGGCAGGGGAAGAGACCCAGTACTTC. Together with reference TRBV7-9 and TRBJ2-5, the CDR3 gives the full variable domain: DTGVSQNPRHKITKRGQNVTFRCDPISEHNRLYWYRQTLGQGPEFLTYFQNEAQLEKSRLLSDRFSAERPKGSFSTLEIQRTEQGDSAMYLCASSLRLGAGEETQYFGPGTRLLVL.

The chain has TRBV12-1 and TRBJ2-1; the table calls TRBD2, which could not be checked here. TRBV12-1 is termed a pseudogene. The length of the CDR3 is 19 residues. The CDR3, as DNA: TGTGCCAGCAGCACCAAAGGCGGGAACCCTCACCCCACGAACGATGAGCAGTTCTTC. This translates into CASSTKGGNPHPTNDEQFF.

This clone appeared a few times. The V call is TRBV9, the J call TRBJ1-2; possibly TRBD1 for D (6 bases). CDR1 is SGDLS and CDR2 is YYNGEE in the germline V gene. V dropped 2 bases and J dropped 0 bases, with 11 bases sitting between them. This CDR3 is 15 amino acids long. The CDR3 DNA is TGTGCCAGCAGCGTGCAGGGGATTTCTAACTATGGCTACACCTTC. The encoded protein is CASSVQGISNYGYTF.

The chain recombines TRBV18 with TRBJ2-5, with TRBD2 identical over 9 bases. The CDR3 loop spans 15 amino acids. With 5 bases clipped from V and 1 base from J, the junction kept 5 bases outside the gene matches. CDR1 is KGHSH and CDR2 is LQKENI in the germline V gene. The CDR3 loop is CASSSIAGAQETQYF. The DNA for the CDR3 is TGTGCCAGCTCATCGATAGCGGGGGCCCAAGAGACCCAGTACTTC.

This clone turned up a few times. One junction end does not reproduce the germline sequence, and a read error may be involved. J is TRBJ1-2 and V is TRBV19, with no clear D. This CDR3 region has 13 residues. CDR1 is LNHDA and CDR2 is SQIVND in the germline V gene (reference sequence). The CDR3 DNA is TGTGCCAGTAGTATCGGGGTTTCTCTGATTAAGGCCTTC. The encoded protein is CASSIGVSLIKAF. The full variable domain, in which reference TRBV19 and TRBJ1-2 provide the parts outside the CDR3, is DGGITQSPKYLFRKEGQNVTLSCEQNLNHDAMYWYRQDPGQGLRLIYYSQIVNDFQKGDIAEGYSVSREKKESFPLTVTSAQKNPTAFYLCASSIGVSLIKAFGSGTRLTVV.

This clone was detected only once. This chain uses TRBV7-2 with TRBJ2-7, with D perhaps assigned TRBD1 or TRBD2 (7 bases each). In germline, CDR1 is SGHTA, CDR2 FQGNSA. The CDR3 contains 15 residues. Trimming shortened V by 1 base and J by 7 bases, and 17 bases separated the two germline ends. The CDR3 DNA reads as TGTGCCAGCAGCTTAGTGGGGAGGGGGCAAGGGGAGCAGTACTTC. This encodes CASSLVGRGQGEQYF.

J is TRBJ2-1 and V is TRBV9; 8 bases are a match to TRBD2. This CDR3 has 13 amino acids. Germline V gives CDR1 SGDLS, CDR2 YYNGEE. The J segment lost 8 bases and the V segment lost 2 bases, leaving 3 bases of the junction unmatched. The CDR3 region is CASSVGGAHEQFF. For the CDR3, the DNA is TGTGCCAGCAGCGTCGGGGGGGCACATGAGCAGTTCTTC.

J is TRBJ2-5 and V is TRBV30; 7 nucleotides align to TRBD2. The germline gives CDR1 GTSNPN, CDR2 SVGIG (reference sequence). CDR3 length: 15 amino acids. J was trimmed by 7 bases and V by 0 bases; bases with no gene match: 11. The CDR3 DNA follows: TGTGCCTGGAGTGTAACAGCGCAGTCGGGGGGGACCCAGTACTTC. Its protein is CAWSVTAQSGGTQYF.

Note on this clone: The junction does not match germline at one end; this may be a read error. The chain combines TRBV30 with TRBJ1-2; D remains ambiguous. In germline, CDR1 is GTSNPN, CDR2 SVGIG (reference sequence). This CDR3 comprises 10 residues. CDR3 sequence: CAWSRIDSYF. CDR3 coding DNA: TGTGCCTGGAGCCGTATCGACTCCTACTTC.

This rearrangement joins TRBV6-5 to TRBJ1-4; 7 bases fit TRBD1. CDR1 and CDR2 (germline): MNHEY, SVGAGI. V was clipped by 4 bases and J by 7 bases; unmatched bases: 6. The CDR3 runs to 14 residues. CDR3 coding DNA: TGTGCCAGCAGTTGGAGGGGGCGTAGTGAAAAACTGTTTTTT. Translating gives CASSWRGRSEKLFF.

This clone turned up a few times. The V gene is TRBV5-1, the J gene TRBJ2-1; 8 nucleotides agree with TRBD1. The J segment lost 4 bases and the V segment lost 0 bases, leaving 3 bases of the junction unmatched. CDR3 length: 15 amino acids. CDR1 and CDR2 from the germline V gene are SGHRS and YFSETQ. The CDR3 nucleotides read TGCGCCAGCAGCTTGGCAGGGGGCACGTACAATGAGCAGTTCTTC. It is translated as CASSLAGGTYNEQFF.

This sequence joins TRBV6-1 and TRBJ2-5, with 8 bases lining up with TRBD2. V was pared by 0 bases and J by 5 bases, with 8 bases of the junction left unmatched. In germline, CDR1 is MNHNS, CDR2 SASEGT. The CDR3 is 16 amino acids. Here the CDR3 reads CASSEATGGVSETQYF. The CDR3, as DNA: TGTGCCAGCAGTGAAGCGACCGGGGGGGTTTCGGAGACCCAGTACTTC.

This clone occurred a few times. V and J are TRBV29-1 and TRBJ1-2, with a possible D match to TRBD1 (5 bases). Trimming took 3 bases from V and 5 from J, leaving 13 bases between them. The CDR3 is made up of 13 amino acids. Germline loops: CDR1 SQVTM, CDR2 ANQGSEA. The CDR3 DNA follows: TGCAGCGTTGATCAGGGACTGAATTATGGCTACACCTTC. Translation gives CSVDQGLNYGYTF.

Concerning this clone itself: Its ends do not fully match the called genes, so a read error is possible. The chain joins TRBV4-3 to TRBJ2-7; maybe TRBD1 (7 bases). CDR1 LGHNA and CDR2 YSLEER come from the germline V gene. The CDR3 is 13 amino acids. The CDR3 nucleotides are TGCGCCAGCAGCCAAGATCGCGGCGGGACAGCAATCTTC. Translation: CASSQDRGGTAIF.

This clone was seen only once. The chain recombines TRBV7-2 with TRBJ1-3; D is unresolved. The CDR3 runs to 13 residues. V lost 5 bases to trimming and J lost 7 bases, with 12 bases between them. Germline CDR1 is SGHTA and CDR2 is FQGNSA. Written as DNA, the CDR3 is TGTGCCAGCAGCACGACCCCCGGGAACACCATATATTTT. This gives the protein CASSTTPGNTIYF.

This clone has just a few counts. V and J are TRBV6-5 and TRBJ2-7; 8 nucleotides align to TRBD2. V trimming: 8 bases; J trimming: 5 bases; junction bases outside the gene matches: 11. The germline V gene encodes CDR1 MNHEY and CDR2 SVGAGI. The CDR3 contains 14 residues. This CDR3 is CASAPGGGVNEQYF. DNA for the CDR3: TGTGCCAGCGCTCCGGGAGGGGGGGTCAACGAGCAGTACTTC.

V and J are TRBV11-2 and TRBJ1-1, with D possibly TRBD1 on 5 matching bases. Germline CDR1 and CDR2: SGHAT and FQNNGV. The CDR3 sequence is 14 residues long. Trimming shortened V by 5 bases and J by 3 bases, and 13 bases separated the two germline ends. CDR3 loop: CASSTVPGDTEAFF. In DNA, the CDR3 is TGTGCCAGCAGCACCGTCCCGGGGGACACTGAAGCTTTCTTT.

In DNA, the CDR3 is TGTGCCAGTCAGAACTCTGGGGCCAACGTCCTGACTTTC. Translating gives CASQNSGANVLTF. This rearrangement joins TRBV25-1 to TRBJ2-6; no clear D gene. This CDR3 spans 13 amino acids. Germline V gives CDR1 MGHDK, CDR2 SYGVNS. V was trimmed by 9 bases and J by 0 bases, leaving 6 bases between them.